A single sample is the source of the 32 T cell receptor beta chains below, sequenced in a study of OX40 agonist ivuxolimab in advanced cancers. Generated by immunoSEQ multiplex PCR, the TCRdb table keeps only in-frame clones and is missing some. The sample includes about 79,000 clones, around 90% of them seen just once. Here the sequenced sample was CD4+ or CD8+ T cells sorted from blood, taken in a trial of the OX40 agonist ivuxolimab. The receptors originated from an adult with an advanced solid tumor such as melanoma, head and neck, liver or kidney cancer.

This rearrangement joins TRBV1 to TRBJ2-5; TRBD2 reflects the table's D call only, with no check against the DNA. TRBV1 is an annotated pseudogene. This CDR3 has 17 amino acids. The CDR3 sequence: CTSSRTSGSDIEETQYF. CDR3 bases: TGCACCAGCAGCAGGACTAGCGGGAGTGATATTGAAGAGACCCAGTACTTC.

This CDR3 is CASSTTDGGDGYTF. CDR3 in DNA: TGTGCCAGCAGCACTACGGATGGGGGAGATGGCTACACCTTC. The chain links TRBV7-9 to TRBJ1-2; maybe TRBD1 (5 bases). The germline CDR1 and CDR2 sequences are SEHNR and FQNEAQ (reference sequence). Trimming shortened V by 5 bases and J by 6 bases, and 16 bases separated the two germline ends. The CDR3 contains 14 residues.

J is TRBJ1-1 and V is TRBV7-2; D is unresolved. Trimming left V 5 bases short and J 0 bases short, with 16 bases between. The CDR3 has 16 amino acids. Germline CDR1 and CDR2: SGHTA and FQGNSA. The CDR3 sequence is CASSILAGSMNTEAFF. The CDR3 nucleotides read TGTGCCAGCAGCATCCTGGCGGGGAGTATGAACACTGAAGCTTTCTTT.

The chain combines TRBV2 with TRBJ2-1; D is ambiguous. Germline CDR1 and CDR2: SNHLY and FYNNEI. V was clipped by 7 bases and J by 4 bases, with 5 bases between them. The CDR3 consists of 11 residues. The CDR3 loop reads CASKEYNEQFF. For the CDR3, the DNA is TGTGCCAGCAAGGAGTACAATGAGCAGTTCTTC.

The chain has TRBV6-1 and TRBJ2-1; D call uncertain. Germline lookup yields CDR1 MNHNS and CDR2 SASEGT. Trimming took off 1 base at V and 4 bases at J, with 8 bases between the two ends. This CDR3 is 14 amino acids long. The CDR3: CASSEGFDYNEQFF. As DNA, the CDR3 is TGTGCCAGCAGTGAAGGGTTCGATTACAATGAGCAGTTCTTC.

This rearrangement joins TRBV29-1 to TRBJ2-1; D possibly corresponds to TRBD2 (5 bases). Germline CDR1 SQVTM, CDR2 ANQGSEA. The CDR3 extends over 12 amino acids. V lost 5 bases to trimming and J lost 4 bases, with 9 bases between them. The CDR3 is CSVSGLYNEQFF. CDR3 DNA: TGCAGCGTTTCGGGATTATACAATGAGCAGTTCTTC.

This chain uses TRBV5-1 with TRBJ1-3; D is unresolved. CDR1 is SGHRS and CDR2 is YFSETQ in the germline V gene. V lost 0 bases, J lost 0 bases, and 10 bases lay in between. The length of the CDR3 is 16 residues. CDR3 protein: CASSLDGSVSGNTIYF. As DNA, the CDR3 is TGCGCCAGCAGCTTGGATGGCAGCGTCTCTGGAAACACCATATATTTT. The variable domain in full, completed from reference TRBV5-1 and TRBJ1-3, reads KAGVTQTPRYLIKTRGQQVTLSCSPISGHRSVSWYQQTPGQGLQFLFEYFSETQRNKGNFPGRFSGRQFSNSRSEMNVSTLELGDSALYLCASSLDGSVSGNTIYFGEGSWLTVV.

V and J are TRBV11-2 and TRBJ2-7; 14 positions agree with TRBD2. This CDR3 contains 18 residues. Germline V gene sequence: CDR1 SGHAT, CDR2 FQNNGV. J gave up 4 bases and V 3 bases, and 11 bases lay outside the gene matches. The CDR3 is CASSFNSQGLAGAYEQYF. In nucleotides, the CDR3 is TGTGCCAGCAGCTTCAATTCCCAGGGACTAGCGGGAGCATACGAGCAGTACTTC.

The rearrangement links TRBV6-5 to TRBJ2-1, with D possibly matching TRBD2 (5 bases). Germline CDR1 is MNHEY and CDR2 is SVGAGI. The CDR3 is 13 amino acids. V was pared by 4 bases and J by 2 bases, with 6 bases between. The CDR3 region is CASSSSTYNEQFF. For the CDR3, the DNA is TGTGCCAGCAGTTCTAGCACCTACAATGAGCAGTTCTTC.

This rearrangement joins TRBV29-1 to TRBJ2-5; the D gene is possibly TRBD1 (6 bases). Germline-derived CDR1 and CDR2 are SQVTM and ANQGSEA. This CDR3 spans 13 amino acids. Deletions cut 4 bases from V and 4 bases from J, with 13 bases between. CDR3 amino acids: CSVAQQGGETQYF. The DNA of the CDR3 is TGCAGCGTTGCACAACAGGGTGGAGAGACCCAGTACTTC.

Turning to this clone: The junction does not match germline at one end; this may be a read error. The chain links TRBV7-7 to TRBJ2-1, with TRBD2 identical over 7 bases. The germline gives CDR1 SSHAT, CDR2 FNYEAQ (reference sequence). There are 16 residues in the CDR3. CDR3 bases: TGTGCTAGCAGCTTAGCGCTGGCTAGCGGCTACAATGAGCAGTTCTTC. It encodes CASSLALASGYNEQFF.

The chain uses TRBV13 and TRBJ2-4; D is ambiguous. CDR1 and CDR2 from the germline V gene are PRHDT and FYEKMQ (reference sequence). The CDR3 runs to 14 residues. V was clipped by 0 bases and J by 6 bases, with 9 bases between them. For the CDR3, the DNA is TGTGCCAGCAGCTTAGGGGGCAGGAGAAACATTCAGTACTTC. Translating it yields CASSLGGRRNIQYF.

V is TRBV19 and J is TRBJ1-2, with 7 bases matching TRBD1. The CDR3 runs to 11 residues. With V trimmed by 6 bases and J by 7 bases, 2 bases remained unmatched. CDR1 LNHDA and CDR2 SQIVND come from the germline V gene (reference sequence). DNA for the CDR3: TGTGCCAGTAGGACAGGGTTTGGCTACACCTTC. As protein: CASRTGFGYTF. Based on the CDR3 plus reference TRBV19 and TRBJ1-2, the full variable domain is DGGITQSPKYLFRKEGQNVTLSCEQNLNHDAMYWYRQDPGQGLRLIYYSQIVNDFQKGDIAEGYSVSREKKESFPLTVTSAQKNPTAFYLCASRTGFGYTFGSGTRLTVV.

V gene TRBV7-8 combines with J gene TRBJ2-4; D is unresolved. CDR3 length: 15 residues. CDR1 SGHVS and CDR2 FQNEAQ come from the germline V gene. Trimming took off 2 bases at V and 3 bases at J, with 11 bases between the two ends. The CDR3 reads CASSLMGMGKNIQYF. The CDR3 bases are TGTGCCAGCAGCTTAATGGGGATGGGCAAAAACATTCAGTACTTC.

V is TRBV5-1 and J is TRBJ2-6; D might be TRBD2 (6 bases). The CDR3 runs to 19 residues. Germline CDR1 SGHRS, CDR2 YFSETQ. Trimming took 0 bases from V and 0 from J, leaving 16 bases between them. The CDR3 sequence is CASSLAGASDHSGANVLTF. Written as DNA, the CDR3 is TGCGCCAGCAGCTTGGCCGGGGCTAGCGATCACTCTGGGGCCAACGTCCTGACTTTC.

The chain couples TRBV11-3 to TRBJ1-2, with a tentative D call TRBD1 (5 bases). CDR3 length equals 14 residues. Trimming pared 2 bases from V and 2 bases from J, leaving 9 bases between. Germline V CDR1 and CDR2: SGHNT, YENEEA. CDR3 sequence: CASSLLEGNYGYTF. The CDR3 DNA reads as TGTGCCAGCAGCTTACTGGAGGGGAACTATGGCTACACCTTC.

This clone was seen just once. V is TRBV7-6 and J is TRBJ2-1; the D gene is possibly TRBD2 (5 bases). The CDR3 sequence is 14 residues long. Germline CDR1 is SGHVS and CDR2 is FNYEAQ. V was shortened by 4 bases and J by 5 bases, with 12 bases between the two germline ends. CDR3 protein: CASSSRGRDNEQFF. In DNA form, the CDR3 reads TGTGCCAGCAGCTCTCGCGGGCGGGACAATGAGCAGTTCTTC.

V gene TRBV29-1 combines with J gene TRBJ1-2, with D tentatively TRBD1 (5 bases). The length of the CDR3 is 13 residues. The ends were cut back, 2 bases at V and 8 bases at J, with 15 bases in the middle. Germline loops: CDR1 SQVTM, CDR2 ANQGSEA. CDR3 region: CSVEPQGGGGYTF. The CDR3 DNA is TGCAGCGTTGAACCCCAAGGCGGGGGAGGCTACACCTTC.

V usage is TRBV29-1 and J usage is TRBJ2-7; the match to TRBD1 covers 7 bases. The ends lost 4 bases at V and 4 bases at J; junction bases unmatched: 4. Germline lookup yields CDR1 SQVTM and CDR2 ANQGSEA. The CDR3 has 12 residues. CDR3 amino acids: CSVVTGAYEQYF. CDR3 sequence (DNA): TGCAGCGTTGTTACAGGGGCTTACGAGCAGTACTTC.

The sample holds one count of this clone. The chain couples TRBV27 to TRBJ1-4; no reliable D call. Per germline, CDR1 MNHEY and CDR2 SMNVEV (reference sequence). Trimming cost V 3 bases and J 7 bases, with 12 bases left between them. CDR3 length equals 14 residues. CDR3 sequence (DNA): TGTGCCAGCAGTTTCACCCAGCTGGGTGAAAAACTGTTTTTT. The encoded protein is CASSFTQLGEKLFF.

Worth noting for this clone: This specimen includes other DNA sequences encoding the same CDR3. CDR3 in DNA: TGTGCCAGCAGTTTAAGTGGGGCCAACGTCCTGACTTTC. Protein product: CASSLSGANVLTF. This sequence joins TRBV27 and TRBJ2-6, with D hard to call. Germline-derived CDR1 and CDR2 are MNHEY and SMNVEV (reference sequence). V was trimmed by 2 bases and J by 3 bases, leaving 2 bases between them. This CDR3 spans 13 amino acids.

The chain employs TRBV25-1 and TRBJ2-3; possible D gene TRBD2, 5 bases. The CDR3 has 17 amino acids. Trimming stripped 6 bases from V and 1 base from J, with 20 bases between. The germline gives CDR1 MGHDK, CDR2 SYGVNS. The CDR3 DNA is TGTGCCAGCAGCCGGGGTATCTATGGGAGTGGCACAGATACGCAGTATTTT. Its translation is CASSRGIYGSGTDTQYF.

The chain uses TRBV6-5 and TRBJ1-5, with unresolved D. The CDR3 loop spans 12 amino acids. Trimming cost V 4 bases and J 3 bases, with 4 bases left between them. Germline CDR1 reads MNHEY; CDR2 reads SVGAGI. CDR3 sequence: CASSSPNQPQHF. CDR3 DNA sequence: TGTGCCAGCAGTTCTCCCAATCAGCCCCAGCATTTT.

This clone showed up just a few times. V usage is TRBV2 and J usage is TRBJ1-5, with 7 bases aligning to TRBD1. CDR1 SNHLY and CDR2 FYNNEI come from the germline V gene. V gave up 2 bases and J gave up 3 bases; unmatched junction bases: 4. CDR3 length: 15 residues. The CDR3 DNA sequence: TGTGCCAGCAGTGAACAGGGGGGGCTCAATCAGCCCCAGCATTTT. Protein: CASSEQGGLNQPQHF.

The rearrangement joins TRBV21-1 to TRBJ1-5. TRBV21-1 is annotated as a pseudogene. The CDR3 contains 19 residues. The CDR3 bases are TGTGCCAGCAGCAAACCTGTCTCGTCAGGGAGGGATAGCAATCAGCCCCAGCATTTT. Translation: CASSKPVSSGRDSNQPQHF.

This clone was found a few times. The chain joins TRBV5-5 to TRBJ2-7; 9 bases align to TRBD2. The CDR3 is 19 amino acids. V lost 0 bases and J lost 7; bases outside the gene matches: 20. The V gene's germline CDR1 is SGHKS and CDR2 YYEKEE (reference sequence). As DNA, the CDR3 is TGTGCCAGCAGCTTGGCATTCAAAGTGGTAGGCGGGAGGGCTCAAGAGCAGTACTTC. Protein sequence: CASSLAFKVVGGRAQEQYF. Full variable domain (remainder filled in from reference TRBV5-5 and TRBJ2-7): DAGVTQSPTHLIKTRGQQVTLRCSPISGHKSVSWYQQVLGQGPQFIFQYYEKEERGRGNFPDRFSARQFPNYSSELNVNALLLGDSALYLCASSLAFKVVGGRAQEQYFGPGTRLTVT.

V and J are TRBV11-3 and TRBJ2-7; TRBD1 aligns across 9 bases. Trimming removed 3 bases from V and 4 bases from J; junction bases left unmatched: 4. Germline V lookup: CDR1 SGHNT, CDR2 YENEEA. The CDR3 covers 14 residues. CDR3 bases: TGTGCCAGCAGCTTTCTGGACAGGGGTTACGAGCAGTACTTC. It yields the protein CASSFLDRGYEQYF.

The chain carries TRBV5-1 and TRBJ2-4; TRBD1 or TRBD2 may be the D gene (5 bases each). The CDR3 is 13 amino acids. CDR1 is SGHRS and CDR2 is YFSETQ in the germline V gene. Trimming took 2 bases from V and 9 from J, leaving 12 bases between them. The CDR3 sequence is CASSLTGPGIQYF. The CDR3 DNA sequence: TGCGCCAGCAGCTTAACGGGACCGGGCATTCAGTACTTC.

This rearrangement joins TRBV7-3 to TRBJ2-3, with a possible D match to TRBD2 (6 bases). This CDR3 is built from 15 residues. Germline-derived CDR1 and CDR2 are SGHTA and FQGTGA. V was cut by 7 bases and J by 4 bases, with 18 bases left in between. The CDR3 region has the DNA TGTGCCAGCACGCCTGGGGGAGGTATCCCAGATACGCAGTATTTT. Its translation is CASTPGGGIPDTQYF.

The V call is TRBV2, the J call TRBJ1-1; 10 nucleotides agree with TRBD1. CDR1 SNHLY and CDR2 FYNNEI come from the germline V gene. V dropped 6 bases and J dropped 3; count of bases not matched to a gene: 7. This CDR3 region has 15 residues. The CDR3 bases are TGTGCCAGCAGGGACAGGACAGGGGGAGACACTGAAGCTTTCTTT. Amino acids: CASRDRTGGDTEAFF.

This clone was found once. The chain links TRBV6-1 to TRBJ2-3; 11 nucleotides match TRBD2. This CDR3 is built from 15 residues. V was pared by 4 bases and J by 6 bases, with 6 bases of the junction left unmatched. Germline V gene sequence: CDR1 MNHNS, CDR2 SASEGT. The CDR3 sequence is CASSARPSGGDTQYF. CDR3 nucleotide sequence: TGTGCCAGCAGTGCAAGACCTAGCGGGGGGGATACGCAGTATTTT.

The V gene is TRBV27, the J gene TRBJ2-7; D is undetermined. With 7 bases removed from V and 7 bases from J, the gap between germline ends came to 17 bases. This CDR3 has 13 residues. Looked up from germline, CDR1 is MNHEY and CDR2 is SMNVEV (reference sequence). CDR3 amino acids: CASTRSNLGEQYF. The DNA for the CDR3 is TGTGCCAGCACCCGGTCCAACTTGGGGGAGCAGTACTTC.